The 24 T cell receptor beta chains in this list originate from one sample, sequenced in a study of CD8+ T cells in alopecia areata. The authors extracted RNA and reverse transcribed it into cDNA as the sequencing template. Here immunoSEQ multiplex PCR was the method, and the copy in TCRdb shows in-frame clones only, minus some. Among some 200,000 clones listed, about 61% were seen once. The source material was CD8+ T cells sorted from blood. These receptors came from a human donor in good health.

The V call is TRBV4-1, the J call TRBJ2-7, with D perhaps given as TRBD1 or TRBD2 (5 bases each). Germline loops: CDR1 MGHRA, CDR2 YSYEKL. This CDR3 comprises 16 residues. Trimming cost V 0 bases and J 2 bases, with 14 bases left between them. CDR3 in DNA: TGCGCCAGCAGCCAAGATATAGGGACGCCCGCCTACGAGCAGTACTTC. This sequence encodes CASSQDIGTPAYEQYF.

This clone showed up just once. The chain recombines TRBV14 with TRBJ1-2; D is unclear. V gave up 1 base and J gave up 4 bases, with 7 bases separating them. CDR1 is SGHDN, CDR2 FVKESK, per germline. This CDR3 is 13 amino acids long. CDR3 nucleotides: TGTGCCAGCAGCCAAGTTGAAGGCTATGGCTACACCTTC. Translation: CASSQVEGYGYTF.

The genes are TRBV13 and TRBJ1-1; no firm D call. The CDR3 length is 14 residues. V was cut by 3 bases and J by 1 base, with 9 bases left in between. The germline CDR1 and CDR2 sequences are PRHDT and FYEKMQ (reference sequence). The CDR3 protein is CASSFVGPNTEAFF. The CDR3 DNA reads as TGTGCCAGCAGCTTTGTTGGCCCGAACACTGAAGCTTTCTTT.

The rearrangement links TRBV7-2 to TRBJ1-1; weak D call: TRBD1 (5 bases). Trimming removed 5 bases at V and 0 bases at J, with 10 bases between. The CDR3 loop spans 14 amino acids. The germline CDR1 and CDR2 sequences are SGHTA and FQGNSA. CDR3 nucleotides: TGTGCCAGCAGCGCCTGGGGGATGAACACTGAAGCTTTCTTT. Translation: CASSAWGMNTEAFF.

This clone was observed a handful of times. The chain links TRBV14 to TRBJ2-7; the match to TRBD1 covers 9 bases. Germline trimming cut 2 bases from V and 2 bases from J; bases unmatched to any gene: 7. The germline V gene encodes CDR1 SGHDN and CDR2 FVKESK. The CDR3 sequence is 16 residues long. The CDR3 loop reads CASSQPLDRGTYEQYF. The CDR3 coding sequence is TGTGCCAGCAGCCAACCTCTGGACAGGGGAACCTACGAGCAGTACTTC.

In its sample, this clone was seen a few times. The chain links TRBV7-9 to TRBJ1-4, with D hard to call. The CDR3 consists of 16 residues. Germline loops: CDR1 SEHNR, CDR2 FQNEAQ (reference sequence). Deletions cut 0 bases from V and 0 bases from J, with 8 bases between. The CDR3 protein is CASSLAEPATNEKLFF. The CDR3 DNA reads TGTGCCAGCAGCTTAGCGGAGCCTGCAACTAATGAAAAACTGTTTTTT.

Remarks on this clone: Other DNA sequences of this sample code for an identical CDR3. V is TRBV29-1 and J is TRBJ1-1; D unresolved. The V and J ends lost 1 base and 2 bases respectively, with 8 bases between them. Germline CDR1 reads SQVTM; CDR2 reads ANQGSEA. This CDR3 is built from 13 residues. Here the CDR3 reads CSVEGGGNTEAFF. CDR3 coding DNA: TGCAGCGTTGAAGGGGGAGGAAACACTGAAGCTTTCTTT.

This chain links TRBV2 with TRBJ1-1; D might be TRBD1 (6 bases). CDR1 and CDR2 from the germline V gene are SNHLY and FYNNEI. V gave up 8 bases and J gave up 4 bases, with 11 bases separating them. CDR3 length: 12 residues. Here the CDR3 reads CASLPRGTEAFF. DNA of the CDR3: TGTGCCAGCCTCCCCAGGGGCACTGAAGCTTTCTTT.

In its sample, this clone was seen a few times. This chain connects TRBV19 to TRBJ2-4; D uncertain. V lost 3 bases to trimming and J lost 0 bases, with 6 bases between them. This CDR3 is built from 14 residues. The germline V gene encodes CDR1 LNHDA and CDR2 SQIVND (reference sequence). Here the CDR3 DNA reads TGTGCCAGTAGTATTCGGGTAGCCAAAAACATTCAGTACTTC. Its protein is CASSIRVAKNIQYF.

This rearrangement joins TRBV2 to TRBJ2-5, with a weak D call TRBD1 (5 bases). Trimming took off 2 bases at V and 2 bases at J, with 9 bases between the two ends. The V gene's germline CDR1 is SNHLY and CDR2 FYNNEI. The CDR3 extends over 14 amino acids. This chain's CDR3 is CASSEWAGQETQYF. As DNA, the CDR3 is TGTGCCAGCAGTGAATGGGCAGGGCAAGAGACCCAGTACTTC.

J is TRBJ1-2 and V is TRBV5-1, with TRBD1 identical over 12 bases. The trim removed 1 base at V and 6 bases at J, leaving 4 bases unmatched. The CDR3 loop spans 15 amino acids. Germline-derived CDR1 and CDR2 are SGHRS and YFSETQ. Written as DNA, the CDR3 is TGCGCCAGCAGCTTGACCGGGACAGGGGGCAATGGCTACACCTTC. Residues: CASSLTGTGGNGYTF.

V is TRBV30 and J is TRBJ2-7; D gene uncertain. Germline assignment: CDR1 GTSNPN and CDR2 SVGIG (reference sequence). The CDR3 is 11 amino acids. V lost 6 bases, J lost 2 bases, and 8 bases lay in between. The CDR3 DNA is TGTGCCTGCCCCCGCACCTACGAGCAGTACTTC. Protein product: CACPRTYEQYF.

This clone was picked up a small number of times. The chain has TRBV7-9 and TRBJ1-1; no firm D call. The CDR3 has 11 amino acids. Looked up from germline, CDR1 is SEHNR and CDR2 is FQNEAQ (reference sequence). V was cut by 5 bases and J by 6 bases, with 7 bases left in between. The CDR3 sequence: CASSPGAEAFF. The CDR3 nucleotides are TGTGCCAGCAGCCCTGGCGCTGAAGCTTTCTTT.

This clone has a handful of counts. The chain employs TRBV14 and TRBJ1-2, with D unclear. Germline assignment: CDR1 SGHDN and CDR2 FVKESK. The V gene lost 0 bases and the J gene lost 4 bases, with 6 bases spanning the gap. The CDR3 spans 13 residues. The chain's CDR3 is CASSQDAFYGYTF. The CDR3 nucleotides read TGTGCCAGCAGCCAAGATGCATTCTATGGCTACACCTTC. The full variable domain, in which reference TRBV14 and TRBJ1-2 provide the parts outside the CDR3, is EAGVTQFPSHSVIEKGQTVTLRCDPISGHDNLYWYRRVMGKEIKFLLHFVKESKQDESGMPNNRFLAERTGGTYSTLKVQPAELEDSGVYFCASSQDAFYGYTFGSGTRLTVV.

Regarding this clone: The sample carries other DNA sequences with the same CDR3. The rearrangement joins TRBV5-1 to TRBJ2-5, with TRBD2 identical over 14 bases. The V and J ends lost 4 bases and 5 bases, in that order; junction bases with no gene match: 4. The CDR3 runs to 15 residues. CDR1 and CDR2 (germline): SGHRS, YFSETQ. As DNA, the CDR3 is TGCGCCAGCAGCCTGGGACTAGCGGGGGCTGAGACCCAGTACTTC. The encoded protein is CASSLGLAGAETQYF.

The V call is TRBV7-9, the J call TRBJ2-1, with 10 bases lining up with TRBD2. V dropped 10 bases and J dropped 3; count of bases not matched to a gene: 6. CDR3 length equals 14 residues. Germline CDR1 reads SEHNR; CDR2 reads FQNEAQ (reference sequence). CDR3 bases: TGTGCCACCCGGCTAGCGGGGGTCTACAATGAGCAGTTCTTC. Translating it yields CATRLAGVYNEQFF.

The chain uses TRBV7-2 and TRBJ2-3; no reliable D call. Germline CDR1 SGHTA, CDR2 FQGNSA. V lost 3 bases and J 3 bases, leaving 1 base between the germline ends. The CDR3 loop spans 11 amino acids. CDR3 bases: TGTGCCAGCAGCTTGACAGATACGCAGTATTTT. Amino acids: CASSLTDTQYF.

This clone occurred a few times. V is TRBV2 and J is TRBJ2-4, with unresolved D. The germline V gene encodes CDR1 SNHLY and CDR2 FYNNEI. The CDR3 is made up of 14 amino acids. V was shortened by 3 bases and J by 9 bases, with 15 bases between the two germline ends. CDR3 coding DNA: TGTGCCAGCAGTGACCTACTTACCCCACCCATTCAGTACTTC. It encodes CASSDLLTPPIQYF.

The chain recombines TRBV27 with TRBJ1-2; D remains ambiguous. V gave up 5 bases and J gave up 5 bases, with 12 bases separating them. Germline V gene sequence: CDR1 MNHEY, CDR2 SMNVEV (reference sequence). The CDR3 consists of 13 residues. The CDR3 nucleotides are TGTGCCAGCAGTCCCCTCTCGGGTTATGGCTACACCTTC. Amino acids: CASSPLSGYGYTF.

Only one count was recorded for this clone. The chain couples TRBV29-1 to TRBJ1-1, with D possibly TRBD1 on 5 matching bases. The length of the CDR3 is 10 residues. Between the trimmed V and J ends, which lost 7 bases and 3 bases, there was a span of 6 bases. The germline gives CDR1 SQVTM, CDR2 ANQGSEA. Here the CDR3 reads CSAGDTEAFF. The CDR3 bases are TGCAGCGCGGGGGACACTGAAGCTTTCTTT.

This clone was counted only a few times. The chain uses TRBV11-1 and TRBJ2-1; perhaps D is TRBD1 or TRBD2 (5 bases each). The length of the CDR3 is 16 residues. Germline V gives CDR1 SGHAT, CDR2 FQDESV (reference sequence). The V end was cut by 1 base, the J end by 1 base, with 11 bases between. The CDR3 region has the DNA TGTGCCAGCAGCTTAGGCGAGGGGTTATCCTACAATGAGCAGTTCTTC. Residues: CASSLGEGLSYNEQFF.

The chain couples TRBV4-1 to TRBJ1-1; 8 nucleotides align to TRBD1. This CDR3 comprises 15 residues. CDR1 is MGHRA and CDR2 is YSYEKL in the germline V gene. V lost 4 bases, J lost 5 bases, and 9 bases stayed unmatched. The CDR3 reads CASSPGDRGTTEAFF. The CDR3 DNA follows: TGCGCCAGCAGCCCCGGAGACAGGGGTACGACTGAAGCTTTCTTT.

This clone was counted between two and nine times. The rearrangement joins TRBV5-6 to TRBJ2-1, with TRBD1 identical over 7 bases. CDR3 length equals 16 residues. The ends lost 4 bases at V and 4 bases at J; junction bases unmatched: 11. Germline CDR1 and CDR2: SGHDT and YYEEEE. The DNA of the CDR3 is TGTGCCAGCAGCCCCCTAGAGGGGGCCAGATACAATGAGCAGTTCTTC. Translated: CASSPLEGARYNEQFF.

The V and J genes are TRBV5-6 and TRBJ2-7, with 8 bases aligning to TRBD1. The CDR3 has 16 amino acids. V trimming: 0 bases; J trimming: 4 bases; junction bases outside the gene matches: 9. CDR1 is SGHDT, CDR2 YYEEEE, per germline. CDR3 residues: CASSLAQGQGRYEQYF. The CDR3, as DNA: TGTGCCAGCAGCTTGGCCCAAGGACAGGGAAGATACGAGCAGTACTTC. The full variable domain, with the rest looked up from reference TRBV5-6 and TRBJ2-7, is DAGVTQSPTHLIKTRGQQVTLRCSPKSGHDTVSWYQQALGQGPQFIFQYYEEEERQRGNFPDRFSGHQFPNYSSELNVNALLLGDSALYLCASSLAQGQGRYEQYFGPGTRLTVT.